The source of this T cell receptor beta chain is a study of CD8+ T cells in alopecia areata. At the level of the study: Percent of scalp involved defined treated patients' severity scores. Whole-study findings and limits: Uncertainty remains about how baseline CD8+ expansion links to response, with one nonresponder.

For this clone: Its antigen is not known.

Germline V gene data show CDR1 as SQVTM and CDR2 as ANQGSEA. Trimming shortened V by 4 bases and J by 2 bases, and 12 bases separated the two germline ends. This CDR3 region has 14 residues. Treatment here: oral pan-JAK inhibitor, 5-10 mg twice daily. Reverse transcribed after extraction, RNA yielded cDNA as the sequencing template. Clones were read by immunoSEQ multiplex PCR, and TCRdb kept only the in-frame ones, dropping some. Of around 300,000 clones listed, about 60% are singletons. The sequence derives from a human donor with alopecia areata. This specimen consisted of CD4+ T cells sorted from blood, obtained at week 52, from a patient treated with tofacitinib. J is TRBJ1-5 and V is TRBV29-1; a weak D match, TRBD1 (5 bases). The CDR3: CSVVTGTGNQPQHF. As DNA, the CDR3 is TGCAGCGTTGTGACCGGGACCGGCAATCAGCCCCAGCATTTT.